What follows are 17 T cell receptor beta chains derived from one specimen sequenced in a study of T cell repertoires in cytomegalovirus infection. TCRdb itself ran the reads through MiXCR, one entry per CDR3 protein. The sample has hundreds of thousands of distinct CDR3 sequences, roughly 24% seen once. The source material was CD8+ T cells from PBMCs. These receptors originate from a human donor in good health (CMV status not recorded). Some clones in this sample may be carry-over from other donors' samples.

This clonotype has just a few counts. The chain is built from TRBV7-9 and TRBJ2-1; 8 bases match TRBD2. The germline CDR1 and CDR2 sequences are SEHNR and FQNEAQ (reference sequence). CDR3 size: 14 residues. Trimming removed 1 base from V and 5 bases from J; junction bases left unmatched: 1. The CDR3 protein is CASSLEAGDNEQFF. CDR3 sequence (DNA): TGTGCCAGCAGCTTAGAAGCGGGGGACAATGAGCAGTTCTTC.

This chain connects TRBV12-3 or TRBV12-4 to TRBJ2-7; weak D call: TRBD1 (5 bases). The CDR3 is made up of 14 amino acids. The V and J ends lost 3 bases and 2 bases respectively, with 11 bases between them. CDR3: CASSLGQVPYEQYF. The CDR3 DNA sequence: TGTGCCAGCAGTTTGGGGCAGGTACCCTACGAGCAGTACTTC.

The chain links TRBV19 to TRBJ1-1; D gene unclear. CDR3 size: 13 residues. Germline values: CDR1 LNHDA, CDR2 SQIVND (reference sequence). With 3 bases removed from V and 4 bases from J, the gap between germline ends came to 9 bases. The CDR3 region has the DNA TGTGCCAGTAGTATCTGGCTGGGCACTGAAGCTTTCTTT. Protein sequence: CASSIWLGTEAFF.

This clonotype was counted at least ten times. The chain carries TRBV6-2 or TRBV6-3 and TRBJ2-4; 7 nucleotides match TRBD2. CDR1 is MNHEY and CDR2 is SVGEGT in the germline V gene. CDR3 length equals 14 residues. V lost 2 bases and J lost 9; bases outside the gene matches: 7. This CDR3 reads CASSYARGEPIQYF. In DNA form, the CDR3 reads TGTGCCAGCAGTTACGCCCGGGGGGAACCCATTCAGTACTTC.

This chain joins TRBV10-2 and TRBJ2-1, with D uncertain. The V end lost 0 bases, the J end lost 7 bases, and 13 bases lay between the germline ends. The length of the CDR3 is 15 residues. The germline CDR1 and CDR2 sequences are WSHSY and SAAADI. The CDR3 sequence: CASSESIASSNEQFF. The CDR3 nucleotides read TGCGCCAGCAGTGAGTCGATAGCTAGTTCAAATGAGCAGTTCTTC.

The chain is built from TRBV6-2 or TRBV6-3 and TRBJ1-1, with D unresolved. The CDR3 runs to 14 residues. V was pared by 2 bases and J by 1 base, with 8 bases between. Germline CDR1 reads MNHEY; CDR2 reads SVGEGT. The CDR3 nucleotides read TGTGCCAGCAGTTACGCCCCTCGGAACACTGAAGCTTTCTTT. It encodes CASSYAPRNTEAFF.

This clonotype was seen at least ten times. This chain connects TRBV7-9 to TRBJ1-1, with a tentative D call TRBD1 (5 bases). The germline V gene encodes CDR1 SEHNR and CDR2 FQNEAQ (reference sequence). The V end lost 6 bases, the J end lost 0 bases, and 20 bases lay between the germline ends. CDR3 length: 17 residues. Written as DNA, the CDR3 is TGTGCCAGCAGACACACCCTGACAGAGTATATGAACACTGAAGCTTTCTTT. It is translated as CASRHTLTEYMNTEAFF.

The chain has TRBV20-1 and TRBJ2-5, with TRBD1 matching over 8 bases. J was trimmed by 5 bases and V by 0 bases; bases with no gene match: 17. The germline V gene has CDR1 DFQATT and CDR2 SNEGSKA (reference sequence). CDR3 length: 18 residues. CDR3 bases: TGCAGTGCTAGAGAGACGGACAGGGAACATTCAGTAGTTGAGACCCAGTACTTC. As protein: CSARETDREHSVVETQYF.

The rearrangement uses TRBV6-2 or TRBV6-3 and TRBJ1-5; the D gene is possibly TRBD1 (5 bases). Per the germline V gene, CDR1 is MNHEY and CDR2 is SVGEGT. V lost 2 bases, J lost 1 base, and 9 bases lay in between. This CDR3 is built from 15 residues. CDR3 nucleotides: TGTGCCAGCAGTTACCCCGACAGAAGCAATCAGCCCCAGCATTTT. Amino acids: CASSYPDRSNQPQHF.

This clonotype has more than one count but fewer than ten. The V call is TRBV27, the J call TRBJ2-3; D perhaps matches TRBD1 (6 bases). The length of the CDR3 is 16 residues. Looked up from germline, CDR1 is MNHEY and CDR2 is SMNVEV (reference sequence). V gave up 6 bases and J gave up 2 bases, with 18 bases separating them. The CDR3 reads CASSPSVGAFTDTQYF. CDR3 DNA sequence: TGTGCCAGCAGCCCCTCGGTGGGGGCCTTCACAGATACGCAGTATTTT.

The table lists this clonotype with a few counts. The chain is built from TRBV6-2 or TRBV6-3 and TRBJ2-1; D gene unclear. This CDR3 contains 15 residues. Between the trimmed V and J ends, which lost 0 bases and 0 bases, there was a span of 6 bases. The germline gives CDR1 MNHEY, CDR2 SVGEGT. The CDR3 DNA is TGTGCCAGCAGTTACTCCCATGGCTCCTACAATGAGCAGTTCTTC. Encoded protein: CASSYSHGSYNEQFF.

V and J are TRBV29-1 and TRBJ2-5; the match to TRBD1 covers 10 bases. Germline V gene data show CDR1 as SQVTM and CDR2 as ANQGSEA. Losses at the gene ends were 8 bases for V and 7 bases for J; bases not matched to a gene: 4. CDR3 length: 11 residues. The CDR3 sequence is CSLRTGGTQYF. In DNA, the CDR3 is TGCAGCCTCCGGACAGGGGGGACCCAGTACTTC.

In its sample, this clonotype was seen a few times. The chain recombines TRBV6-5 with TRBJ1-6, with unresolved D. Trimming took 4 bases from V and 8 from J, leaving 12 bases between them. This CDR3 contains 14 residues. Germline CDR1 MNHEY, CDR2 SVGAGI. The CDR3 spells CASSWRVTDSPLHF. CDR3 coding DNA: TGTGCCAGCAGTTGGCGGGTCACCGATTCACCCCTCCACTTT.

V usage is TRBV7-9 and J usage is TRBJ1-2; 9 nucleotides agree with TRBD1. From germline, CDR1 is SEHNR and CDR2 FQNEAQ (reference sequence). The CDR3 runs to 14 residues. V was pared by 2 bases and J by 3 bases, with 1 base of the junction left unmatched. The CDR3 DNA sequence: TGTGCCAGCAGCTTAAGGGACAGGGACTATGGCTACACCTTC. Protein sequence: CASSLRDRDYGYTF.

This clonotype was observed a few times. The chain recombines TRBV6-2 or TRBV6-3 with TRBJ2-1; 7 bases are a match to TRBD1. The length of the CDR3 is 13 residues. V lost 4 bases and J lost 7; bases outside the gene matches: 4. Germline CDR1 and CDR2: MNHEY and SVGEGT. In DNA, the CDR3 is TGTGCCAGCAGTTCCGGCAGGGGGAATGAGCAGTTCTTC. Its protein is CASSSGRGNEQFF.

A single count supports this clonotype. The V call is TRBV19, the J call TRBJ2-2, with no clear D. The CDR3 has 13 residues. Germline CDR1 LNHDA, CDR2 SQIVND (reference sequence). V dropped 2 bases and J dropped 4 bases, with 5 bases sitting between them. The CDR3 region is CASSIIITGELFF. DNA for the CDR3: TGTGCCAGTAGTATAATTATCACCGGGGAGCTGTTTTTT.

The chain has TRBV29-1 and TRBJ1-4; tentative D call: TRBD1 (5 bases). Trimming stripped 1 base from V and 4 bases from J, with 19 bases between. The germline gives CDR1 SQVTM, CDR2 ANQGSEA. The CDR3 runs 17 residues. The CDR3 nucleotides read TGCAGCGTTGAAGGTCCGGATGCGGGGGACGGTAATGAAAAACTGTTTTTT. Encoded protein: CSVEGPDAGDGNEKLFF.